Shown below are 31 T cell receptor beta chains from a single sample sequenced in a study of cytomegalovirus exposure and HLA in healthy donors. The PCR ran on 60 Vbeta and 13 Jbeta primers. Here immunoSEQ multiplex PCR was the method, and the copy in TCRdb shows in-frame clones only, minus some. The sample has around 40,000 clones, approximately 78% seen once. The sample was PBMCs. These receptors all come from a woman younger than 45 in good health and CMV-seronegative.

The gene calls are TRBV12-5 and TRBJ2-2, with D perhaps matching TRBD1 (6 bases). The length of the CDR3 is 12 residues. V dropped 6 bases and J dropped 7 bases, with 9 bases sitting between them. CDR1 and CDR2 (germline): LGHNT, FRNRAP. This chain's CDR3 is CASGLQGGELFF. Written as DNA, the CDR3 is TGTGCTAGTGGCTTACAGGGCGGGGAGCTGTTTTTT.

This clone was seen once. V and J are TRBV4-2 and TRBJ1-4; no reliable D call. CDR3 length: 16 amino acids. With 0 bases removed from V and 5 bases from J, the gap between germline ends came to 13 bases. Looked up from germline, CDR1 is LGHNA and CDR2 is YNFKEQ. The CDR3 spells CASSQDFSGKNEKLFF. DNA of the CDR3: TGTGCCAGCAGCCAAGATTTTTCGGGGAAAAATGAAAAACTGTTTTTT.

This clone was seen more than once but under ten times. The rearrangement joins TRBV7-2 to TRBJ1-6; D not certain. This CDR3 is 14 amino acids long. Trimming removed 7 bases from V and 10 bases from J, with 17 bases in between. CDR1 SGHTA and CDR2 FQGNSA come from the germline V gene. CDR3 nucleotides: TGTGCCAGCACCCTCATCGGGGTTGCATCACCCCTCCACTTT. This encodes CASTLIGVASPLHF.

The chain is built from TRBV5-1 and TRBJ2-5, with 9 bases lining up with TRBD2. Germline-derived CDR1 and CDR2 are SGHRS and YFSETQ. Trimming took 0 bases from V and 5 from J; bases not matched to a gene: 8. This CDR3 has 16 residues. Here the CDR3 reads CASSLGGAGGGETQYF. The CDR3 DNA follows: TGCGCCAGCAGCTTGGGAGGAGCGGGAGGCGGGGAGACCCAGTACTTC.

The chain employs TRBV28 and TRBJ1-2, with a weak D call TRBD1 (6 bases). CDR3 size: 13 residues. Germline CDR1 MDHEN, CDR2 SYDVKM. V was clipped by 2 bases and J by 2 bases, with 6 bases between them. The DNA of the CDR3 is TGTGCCAGCAGTTTAACAGGGAACTATGGCTACACCTTC. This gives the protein CASSLTGNYGYTF.

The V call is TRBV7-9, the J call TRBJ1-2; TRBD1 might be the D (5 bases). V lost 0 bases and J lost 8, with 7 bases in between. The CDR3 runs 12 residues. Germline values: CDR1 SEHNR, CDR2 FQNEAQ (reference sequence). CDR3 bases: TGTGCCAGCAGCTTAGCGACAGACGGCTACACCTTC. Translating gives CASSLATDGYTF.

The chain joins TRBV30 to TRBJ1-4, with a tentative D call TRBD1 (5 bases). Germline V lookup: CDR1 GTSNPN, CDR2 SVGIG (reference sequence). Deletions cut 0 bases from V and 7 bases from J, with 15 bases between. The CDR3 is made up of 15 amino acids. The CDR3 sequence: CAWSVGGTIGEKLFF. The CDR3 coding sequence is TGTGCCTGGAGTGTCGGCGGGACGATCGGTGAAAAACTGTTTTTT.

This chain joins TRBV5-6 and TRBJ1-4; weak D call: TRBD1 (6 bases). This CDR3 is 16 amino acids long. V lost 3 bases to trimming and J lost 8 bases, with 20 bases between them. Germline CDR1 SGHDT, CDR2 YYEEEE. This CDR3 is CASSSYRDTEREKLFF. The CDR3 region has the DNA TGTGCCAGCAGCTCCTACCGGGACACCGAACGGGAAAAACTGTTTTTT.

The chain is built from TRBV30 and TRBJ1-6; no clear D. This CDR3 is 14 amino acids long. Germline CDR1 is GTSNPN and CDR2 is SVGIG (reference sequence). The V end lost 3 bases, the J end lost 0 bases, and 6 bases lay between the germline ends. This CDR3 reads CAWRGSSYNSPLHF. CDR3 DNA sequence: TGTGCCTGGAGGGGGAGCTCCTATAATTCACCCCTCCACTTT.

The chain's CDR3 is CATSRENYRDSPLHF. The CDR3 bases are TGTGCCACCAGCAGAGAAAACTACAGGGATTCACCCCTCCACTTT. V is TRBV15 and J is TRBJ1-6; possible D gene TRBD1, 6 bases. Germline lookup yields CDR1 LNHNV and CDR2 YYDKDF (reference sequence). The germline V and J ends were trimmed by 0 bases and 8 bases, with 11 bases remaining between them. The CDR3 covers 15 residues.

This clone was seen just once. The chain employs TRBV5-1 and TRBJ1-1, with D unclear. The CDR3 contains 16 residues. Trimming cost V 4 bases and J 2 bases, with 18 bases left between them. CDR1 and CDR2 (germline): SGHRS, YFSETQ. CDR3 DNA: TGCGCCAGCAGCCTCCGGGGTGTAACTATAAACACTGAAGCTTTCTTT. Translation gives CASSLRGVTINTEAFF.

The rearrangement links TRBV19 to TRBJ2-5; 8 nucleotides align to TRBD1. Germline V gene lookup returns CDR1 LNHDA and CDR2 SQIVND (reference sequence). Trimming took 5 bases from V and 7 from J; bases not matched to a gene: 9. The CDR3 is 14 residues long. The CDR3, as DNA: TGTGCCAGTAGTCTCACAGGGGGTCCCGGGACCCAGTACTTC. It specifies CASSLTGGPGTQYF.

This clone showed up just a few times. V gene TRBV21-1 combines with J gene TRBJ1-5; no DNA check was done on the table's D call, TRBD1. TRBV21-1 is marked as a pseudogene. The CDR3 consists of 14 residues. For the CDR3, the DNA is TGTGCCAGCAGCTCACGACAGGTCAATCAGCCCCAGCATTTT. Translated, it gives CASSSRQVNQPQHF.

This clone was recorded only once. The chain's CDR3 is CAWSSIRTGNSYNSPLHF. DNA of the CDR3: TGTGCCTGGAGTAGTATTAGGACAGGGAACTCCTATAATTCACCCCTCCACTTT. The V call is TRBV30, the J call TRBJ1-6, with 8 bases matching TRBD1. The length of the CDR3 is 18 residues. The junction had 9 bases not matched to a gene; V was cut back by 2 bases and J by 0 bases. Germline V CDR1 and CDR2: GTSNPN, SVGIG (reference sequence).

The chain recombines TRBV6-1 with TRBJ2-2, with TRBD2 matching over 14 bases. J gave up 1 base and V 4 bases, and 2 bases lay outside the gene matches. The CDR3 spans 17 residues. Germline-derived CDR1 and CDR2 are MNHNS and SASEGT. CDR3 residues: CASSGLAGGWNTGELFF. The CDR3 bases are TGTGCCAGCAGTGGACTAGCGGGGGGGTGGAACACCGGGGAGCTGTTTTTT.

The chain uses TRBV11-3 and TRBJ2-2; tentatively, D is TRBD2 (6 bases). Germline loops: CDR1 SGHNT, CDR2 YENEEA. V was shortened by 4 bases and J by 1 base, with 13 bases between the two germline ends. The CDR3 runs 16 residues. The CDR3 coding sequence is TGTGCCAGCAGCTCAGCTAGCGTCCTGAACACCGGGGAGCTGTTTTTT. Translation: CASSSASVLNTGELFF.

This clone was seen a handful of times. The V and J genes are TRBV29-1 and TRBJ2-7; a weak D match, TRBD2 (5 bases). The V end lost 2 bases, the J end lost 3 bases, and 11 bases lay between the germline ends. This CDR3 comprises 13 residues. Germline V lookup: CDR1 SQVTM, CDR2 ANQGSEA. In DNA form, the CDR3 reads TGCAGCGTTGAACGCAGGAGGCTCTACGAGCAGTACTTC. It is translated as CSVERRRLYEQYF.

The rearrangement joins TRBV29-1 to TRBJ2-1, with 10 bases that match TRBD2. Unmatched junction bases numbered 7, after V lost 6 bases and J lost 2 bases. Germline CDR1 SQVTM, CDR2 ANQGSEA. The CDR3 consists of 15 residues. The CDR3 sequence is CSVDGLAEAYNEQFF. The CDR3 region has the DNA TGCAGCGTAGACGGACTAGCGGAGGCCTACAATGAGCAGTTCTTC.

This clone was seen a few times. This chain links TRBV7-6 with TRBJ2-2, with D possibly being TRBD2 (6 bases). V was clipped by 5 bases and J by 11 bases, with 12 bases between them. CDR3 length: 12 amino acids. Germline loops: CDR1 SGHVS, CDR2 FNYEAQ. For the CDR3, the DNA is TGTGCCAGCAGCGGACGGCGGGGAGAGCTGTTTTTT. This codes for CASSGRRGELFF.

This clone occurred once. CDR3 DNA: TGTGCCAGCAGGATGGGACAACGGTGGGACACCGGGGAGCTGTTTTTT. Residues: CASRMGQRWDTGELFF. The genes are TRBV2 and TRBJ2-2; tentative D call: TRBD1 (6 bases). From germline, CDR1 is SNHLY and CDR2 FYNNEI. The germline V and J ends were trimmed by 6 bases and 3 bases, with 17 bases remaining between them. The CDR3 runs 16 residues. The variable domain in full, completed from reference TRBV2 and TRBJ2-2, reads EPEVTQTPSHQVTQMGQEVILRCVPISNHLYFYWYRQILGQKVEFLVSFYNNEISEKSEIFDDQFSVERPDGSNFTLKIRSTKLEDSAMYFCASRMGQRWDTGELFFGEGSRLTVL.

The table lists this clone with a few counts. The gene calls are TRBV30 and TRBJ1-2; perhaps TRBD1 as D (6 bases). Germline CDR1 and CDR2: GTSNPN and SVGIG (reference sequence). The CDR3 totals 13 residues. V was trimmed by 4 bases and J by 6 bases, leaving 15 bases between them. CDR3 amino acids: CAWNDRLEDGYTF. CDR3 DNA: TGTGCCTGGAATGACAGGTTAGAGGATGGCTACACCTTC. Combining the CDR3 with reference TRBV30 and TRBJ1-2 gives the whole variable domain SQTIHQWPATLVQPVGSPLSLECTVEGTSNPNLYWYRQAAGRGLQLLFYSVGIGQISSEVPQNLSASRPQDRQFILSSKKLLLSDSGFYLCAWNDRLEDGYTFGSGTRLTVV.

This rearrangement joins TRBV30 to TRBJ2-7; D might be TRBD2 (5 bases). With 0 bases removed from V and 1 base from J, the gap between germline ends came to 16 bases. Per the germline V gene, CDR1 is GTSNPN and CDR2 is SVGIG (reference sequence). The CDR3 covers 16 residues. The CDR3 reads CAWSVKPGFKSYEQYF. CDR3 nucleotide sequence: TGTGCCTGGAGTGTAAAGCCGGGGTTTAAATCCTACGAGCAGTACTTC.

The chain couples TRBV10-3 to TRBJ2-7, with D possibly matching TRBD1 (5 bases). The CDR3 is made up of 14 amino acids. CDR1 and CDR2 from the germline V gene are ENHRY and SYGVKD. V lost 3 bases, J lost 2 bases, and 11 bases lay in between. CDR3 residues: CAISDTGLAYEQYF. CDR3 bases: TGTGCCATCAGTGATACAGGTCTAGCCTACGAGCAGTACTTC.

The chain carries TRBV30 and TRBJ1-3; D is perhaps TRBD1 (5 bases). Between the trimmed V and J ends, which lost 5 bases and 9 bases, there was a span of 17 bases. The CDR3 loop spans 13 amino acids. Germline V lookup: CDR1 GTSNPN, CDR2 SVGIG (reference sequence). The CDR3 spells CAWQGIRLSTIYF. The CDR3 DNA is TGTGCCTGGCAGGGTATTCGCCTTAGCACCATATATTTT.

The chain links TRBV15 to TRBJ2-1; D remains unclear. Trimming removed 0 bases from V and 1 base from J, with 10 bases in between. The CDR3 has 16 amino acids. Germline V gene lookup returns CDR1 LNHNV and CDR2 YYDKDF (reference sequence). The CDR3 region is CATSRDRSGSYNEQFF. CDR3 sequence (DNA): TGTGCCACCAGCAGAGATCGGTCAGGTTCCTACAATGAGCAGTTCTTC.

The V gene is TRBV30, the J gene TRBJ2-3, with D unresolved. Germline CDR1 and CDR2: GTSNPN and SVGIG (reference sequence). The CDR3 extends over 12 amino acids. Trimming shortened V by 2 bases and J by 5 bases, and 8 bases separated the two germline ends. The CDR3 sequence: CAWSTERDTQYF. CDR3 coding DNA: TGTGCCTGGAGTACGGAGAGAGATACGCAGTATTTT.

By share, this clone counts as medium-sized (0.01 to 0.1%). The CDR3 reads CASSEGSENEKLFF. In nucleotides, the CDR3 is TGTGCCAGCAGTGAAGGGTCAGAAAATGAAAAACTGTTTTTT. The rearrangement joins TRBV6-1 to TRBJ1-4; no reliable D call. This CDR3 comprises 14 residues. Trimming took off 1 base at V and 5 bases at J, with 8 bases between the two ends. Per the germline V gene, CDR1 is MNHNS and CDR2 is SASEGT.

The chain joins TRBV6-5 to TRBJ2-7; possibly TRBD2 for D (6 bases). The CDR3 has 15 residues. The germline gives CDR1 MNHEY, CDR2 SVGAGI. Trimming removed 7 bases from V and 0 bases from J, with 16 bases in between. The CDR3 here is CASTPLGGSSYEQYF. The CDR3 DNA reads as TGTGCCAGCACCCCTCTTGGGGGGTCCTCCTACGAGCAGTACTTC.

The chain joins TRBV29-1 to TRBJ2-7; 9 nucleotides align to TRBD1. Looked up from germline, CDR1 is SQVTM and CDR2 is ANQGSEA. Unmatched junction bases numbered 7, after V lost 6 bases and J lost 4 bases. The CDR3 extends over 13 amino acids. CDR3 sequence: CSVDTGGGYEQYF. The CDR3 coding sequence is TGCAGCGTGGATACAGGGGGCGGGTACGAGCAGTACTTC.

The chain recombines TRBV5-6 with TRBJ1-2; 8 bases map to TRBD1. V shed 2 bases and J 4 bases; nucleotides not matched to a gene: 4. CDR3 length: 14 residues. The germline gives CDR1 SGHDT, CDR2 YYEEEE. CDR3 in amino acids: CASSFTTGVYGYTF. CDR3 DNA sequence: TGTGCCAGCAGCTTTACGACAGGGGTCTATGGCTACACCTTC.

CDR3 bases: TGTGCCAGCCGGGGACTAGCGGGGGCTATCACCGGGGAGCTGTTTTTT. Amino acid sequence: CASRGLAGAITGELFF. The chain carries TRBV7-8 and TRBJ2-2, with TRBD2 matching 14 bases. Per the germline V gene, CDR1 is SGHVS and CDR2 is FQNEAQ. The CDR3 is 16 residues long. V lost 8 bases and J lost 4; bases outside the gene matches: 6.